This T cell receptor (beta chain) was identified during a study of patients and donors after allogeneic stem cell transplantation. TCRdb ran MiXCR on the RT-PCR reads and lists one entry per CDR3 protein. The data show fewer than 75,000 distinct CDR3 sequences, with 10% to 15% seen just once and approximately 33% held by the top ten. The germline gives CDR1 DFQATT, CDR2 SNEGSKA (reference sequence). The ends were cut back, 1 base at V and 8 bases at J, with 14 bases in the middle. CDR3 length: 14 amino acids. Sequencing was done on a sample of blood, either unsorted or a sorted T cell fraction (not recorded which). V usage is TRBV20-1 and J usage is TRBJ1-4; a possible D gene is TRBD1 (6 bases). The source of this sequence is a human donor who was either an allogeneic HSCT recipient or a stem cell or donor lymphocyte infusion donor (not recorded which). It is not recorded whose cells these are; they may come from a transplant donor. This CDR3 reads CSARGQVWREKLFF. The CDR3 nucleotides are TGCAGTGCTAGAGGACAGGTCTGGCGAGAAAAACTGTTTTTT.